These 3 T cell receptor beta chains were all obtained from the same sample, sequenced in a study of CD8+ T cells in alopecia areata. Extraction and reverse transcription of RNA yielded cDNA as the sequencing template. This table comes from immunoSEQ multiplex PCR, and its TCRdb copy is limited to in-frame clones, with some not included. The sample yields about 120,000 clones, around 64% seen once. The material sequenced was CD4+ T cells sorted from blood. These receptors were taken from a human donor in good health.

CDR3 nucleotides: TGTGCCTGGAGTGTAGGGATCACTCGACCCGGAAACACCATATATTTT. Protein sequence: CAWSVGITRPGNTIYF. The chain carries TRBV30 and TRBJ1-3, with D hard to call. The germline gives CDR1 GTSNPN, CDR2 SVGIG (reference sequence). V was cut by 0 bases and J by 4 bases, with 16 bases left in between. CDR3 length: 16 residues. The whole variable domain, filled in from reference TRBV30 and TRBJ1-3, reads SQTIHQWPATLVQPVGSPLSLECTVEGTSNPNLYWYRQAAGRGLQLLFYSVGIGQISSEVPQNLSASRPQDRQFILSSKKLLLSDSGFYLCAWSVGITRPGNTIYFGEGSWLTVV.

This clone occurred once. The chain carries TRBV2 and TRBJ2-7, with D perhaps matching TRBD1 (6 bases). The ends were cut back, 1 base at V and 0 bases at J, with 10 bases in the middle. CDR3 size: 15 residues. CDR1 is SNHLY and CDR2 is FYNNEI in the germline V gene. CDR3 DNA: TGTGCCAGCAGTGAAGACAGGGTGACCTCCTACGAGCAGTACTTC. Translation: CASSEDRVTSYEQYF. The full variable domain, with the rest looked up from reference TRBV2 and TRBJ2-7, is EPEVTQTPSHQVTQMGQEVILRCVPISNHLYFYWYRQILGQKVEFLVSFYNNEISEKSEIFDDQFSVERPDGSNFTLKIRSTKLEDSAMYFCASSEDRVTSYEQYFGPGTRLTVT.

The DNA for the CDR3 is TGCGCCAGCGGTATGGGAGAGACCCAGTACTTC. Its protein is CASGMGETQYF. The chain joins TRBV5-1 to TRBJ2-5, with D uncertain. The CDR3 spans 11 residues. Germline CDR1 and CDR2: SGHRS and YFSETQ. Trimming cost V 7 bases and J 4 bases, with 8 bases left between them. Full variable domain (missing parts from reference TRBV5-1 and TRBJ2-5): KAGVTQTPRYLIKTRGQQVTLSCSPISGHRSVSWYQQTPGQGLQFLFEYFSETQRNKGNFPGRFSGRQFSNSRSEMNVSTLELGDSALYLCASGMGETQYFGPGTRLLVL.